The clone carrying this T cell receptor beta chain was recorded many times. This sample was included in a study of CD8+CD57+ T cells in acquired aplastic anemia. Study summary: The sorted CD4+ and CD8+ cells yielded an average roughly 3 ug of DNA.

TCR beta VDJ and CDR3 profiles were obtained from a genomic DNA template. TCRdb passed the reads through MiXCR, listing each CDR3 protein once. The table includes about 220,000 distinct CDR3 sequences, 34% detected once. Sequencing was done on a sample of sorted CD4+, CD8+, or CD8+CD57+ T cells (not recorded which) from PBMCs. The clonotype originates from a human donor in good health, serving as a control.

The CDR3: CASVTWGAVDTQYF. The CDR3 nucleotides read TGTGCCAGCGTAACTTGGGGGGCCGTAGATACGCAGTATTTT. The chain joins TRBV2 to TRBJ2-3; D assignment may be TRBD1 or TRBD2 (6 bases each). There are 14 residues in the CDR3. Germline V gene lookup returns CDR1 SNHLY and CDR2 FYNNEI. V was trimmed by 8 bases and J by 5 bases, leaving 17 bases between them.